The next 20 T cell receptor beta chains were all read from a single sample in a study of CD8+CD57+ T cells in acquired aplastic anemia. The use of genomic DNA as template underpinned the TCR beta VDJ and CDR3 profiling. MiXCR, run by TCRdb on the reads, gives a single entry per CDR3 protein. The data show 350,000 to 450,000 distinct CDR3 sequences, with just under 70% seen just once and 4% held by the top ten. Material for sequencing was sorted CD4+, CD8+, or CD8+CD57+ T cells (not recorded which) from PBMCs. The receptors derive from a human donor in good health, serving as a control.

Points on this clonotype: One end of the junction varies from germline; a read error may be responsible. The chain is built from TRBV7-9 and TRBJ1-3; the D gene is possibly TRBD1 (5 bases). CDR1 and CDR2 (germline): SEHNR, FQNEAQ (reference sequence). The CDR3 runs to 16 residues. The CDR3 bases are TGCGCCAGCAGCTTGGTGCAGGGCCTCTCTGGAAACAAGATATATTTT. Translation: CASSLVQGLSGNKIYF.

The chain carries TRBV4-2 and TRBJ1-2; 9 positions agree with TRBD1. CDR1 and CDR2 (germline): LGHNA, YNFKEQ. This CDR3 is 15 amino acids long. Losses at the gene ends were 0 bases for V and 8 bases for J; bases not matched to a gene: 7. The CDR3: CASSQDTTGGSGYTF. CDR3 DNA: TGTGCCAGCAGCCAAGATACGACAGGGGGGAGCGGCTACACCTTC.

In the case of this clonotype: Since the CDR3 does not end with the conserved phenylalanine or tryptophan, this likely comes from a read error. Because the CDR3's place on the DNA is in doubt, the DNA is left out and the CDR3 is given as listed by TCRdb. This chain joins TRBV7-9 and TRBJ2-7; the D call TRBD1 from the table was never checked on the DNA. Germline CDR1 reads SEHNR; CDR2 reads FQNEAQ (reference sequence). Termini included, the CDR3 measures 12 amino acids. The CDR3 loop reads CASSEASGQRYI.

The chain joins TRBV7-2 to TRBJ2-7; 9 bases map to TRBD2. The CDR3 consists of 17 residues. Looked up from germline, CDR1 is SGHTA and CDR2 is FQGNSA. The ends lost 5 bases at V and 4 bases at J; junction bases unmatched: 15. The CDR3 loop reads CASSQDWRGGGDYEQYF. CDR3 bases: TGTGCCAGCAGCCAAGATTGGCGCGGGGGGGGAGATTACGAGCAGTACTTC.

The CDR3 sequence: CASSSQGGGNEQYF. CDR3 in DNA: TGTGCCAGCAGCTCCCAGGGAGGGGGCAACGAGCAGTACTTC. The V gene is TRBV7-9, the J gene TRBJ2-7; D tentatively fits TRBD1 or TRBD2 (7 bases each). Germline V gene sequence: CDR1 SEHNR, CDR2 FQNEAQ (reference sequence). The CDR3 is 14 residues long. Trimming left V 4 bases short and J 5 bases short, with 15 bases between.

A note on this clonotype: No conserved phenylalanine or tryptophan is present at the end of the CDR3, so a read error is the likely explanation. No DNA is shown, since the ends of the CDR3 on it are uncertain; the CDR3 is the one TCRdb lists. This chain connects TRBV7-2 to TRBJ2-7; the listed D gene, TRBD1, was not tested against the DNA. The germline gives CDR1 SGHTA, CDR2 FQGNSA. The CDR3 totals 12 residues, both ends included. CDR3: CASSLDGQSQCY.

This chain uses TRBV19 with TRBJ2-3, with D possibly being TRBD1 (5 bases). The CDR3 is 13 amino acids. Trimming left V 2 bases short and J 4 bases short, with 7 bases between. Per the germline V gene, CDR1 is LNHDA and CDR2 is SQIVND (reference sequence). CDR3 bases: TGTGCCAGTAGTATATCGACAGCAGATACGCAGTATTTT. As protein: CASSISTADTQYF.

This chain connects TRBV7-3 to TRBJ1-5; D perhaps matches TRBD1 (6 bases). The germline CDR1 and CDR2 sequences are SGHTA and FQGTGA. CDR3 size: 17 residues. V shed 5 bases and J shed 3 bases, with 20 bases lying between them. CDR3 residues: CASSPDGTPFNNQPQHF. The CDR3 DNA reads TGTGCCAGCAGCCCAGACGGGACACCTTTTAACAATCAGCCCCAGCATTTT.

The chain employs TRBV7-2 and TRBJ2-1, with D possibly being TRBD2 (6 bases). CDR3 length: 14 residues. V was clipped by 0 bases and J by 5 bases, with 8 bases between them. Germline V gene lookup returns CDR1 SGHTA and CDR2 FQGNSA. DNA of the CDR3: TGTGCCAGCAGCTTAGCGGGGGGAGACAATGAGCAGTTCTTC. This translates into CASSLAGGDNEQFF.

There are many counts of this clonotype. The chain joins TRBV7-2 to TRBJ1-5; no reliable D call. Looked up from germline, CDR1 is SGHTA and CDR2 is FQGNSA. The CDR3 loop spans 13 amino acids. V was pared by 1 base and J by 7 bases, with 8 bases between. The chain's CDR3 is CASSLVDRQPQHF. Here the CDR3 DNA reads TGTGCCAGCAGCTTAGTTGACCGGCAGCCCCAGCATTTT.

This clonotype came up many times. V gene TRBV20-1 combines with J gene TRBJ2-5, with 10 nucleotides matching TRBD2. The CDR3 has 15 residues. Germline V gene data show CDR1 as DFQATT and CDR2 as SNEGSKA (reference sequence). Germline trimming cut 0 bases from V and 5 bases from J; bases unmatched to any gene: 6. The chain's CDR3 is CSARELTSGLETQYF. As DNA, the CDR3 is TGCAGTGCTAGAGAATTGACTAGCGGGCTGGAGACCCAGTACTTC.

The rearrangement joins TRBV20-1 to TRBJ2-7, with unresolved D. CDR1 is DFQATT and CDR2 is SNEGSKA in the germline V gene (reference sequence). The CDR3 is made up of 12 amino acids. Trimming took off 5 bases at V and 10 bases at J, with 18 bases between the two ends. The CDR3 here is CSARGVADNQYF. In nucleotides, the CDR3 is TGCAGTGCTCGTGGGGTCGCCGACAATCAGTACTTC.

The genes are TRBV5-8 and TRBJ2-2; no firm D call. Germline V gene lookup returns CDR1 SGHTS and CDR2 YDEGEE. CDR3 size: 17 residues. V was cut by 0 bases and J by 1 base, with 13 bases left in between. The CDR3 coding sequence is TGTGCCAGCAGCTTGGCTACGGATTATAAGAACACCGGGGAGCTGTTTTTT. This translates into CASSLATDYKNTGELFF.

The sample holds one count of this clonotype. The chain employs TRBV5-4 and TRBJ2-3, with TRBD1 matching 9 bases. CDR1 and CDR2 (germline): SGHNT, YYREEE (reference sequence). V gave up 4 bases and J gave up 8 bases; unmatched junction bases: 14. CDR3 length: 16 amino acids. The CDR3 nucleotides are TGTGCCAGCAGCCTCAGGCCCGGACAGGGGATTAGTACGCAGTATTTT. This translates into CASSLRPGQGISTQYF. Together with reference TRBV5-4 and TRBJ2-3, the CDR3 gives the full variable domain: ETGVTQSPTHLIKTRGQQVTLRCSSQSGHNTVSWYQQALGQGPQFIFQYYREEENGRGNFPPRFSGLQFPNYSSELNVNALELDDSALYLCASSLRPGQGISTQYFGPGTRLTVL.

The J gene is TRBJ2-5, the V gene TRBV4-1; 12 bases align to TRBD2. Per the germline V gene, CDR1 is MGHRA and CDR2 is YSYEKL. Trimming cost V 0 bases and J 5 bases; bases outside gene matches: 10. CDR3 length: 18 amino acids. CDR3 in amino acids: CASSQDLAGGLQYETQYF. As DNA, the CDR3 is TGCGCCAGCAGCCAAGACCTAGCGGGGGGGCTTCAATATGAGACCCAGTACTTC.

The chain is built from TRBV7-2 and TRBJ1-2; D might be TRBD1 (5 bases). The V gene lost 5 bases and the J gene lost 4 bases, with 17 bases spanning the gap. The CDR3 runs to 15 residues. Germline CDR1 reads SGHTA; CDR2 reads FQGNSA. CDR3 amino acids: CASSQAAGNGYGYTF. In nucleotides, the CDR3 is TGTGCCAGCAGCCAAGCGGCAGGGAACGGCTATGGCTACACCTTC.

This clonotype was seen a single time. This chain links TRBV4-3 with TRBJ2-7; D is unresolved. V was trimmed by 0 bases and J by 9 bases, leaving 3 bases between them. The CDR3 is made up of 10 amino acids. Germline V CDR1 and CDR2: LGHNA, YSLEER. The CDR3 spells CASSQDGQYF. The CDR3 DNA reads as TGCGCCAGCAGCCAAGATGGGCAGTACTTC.

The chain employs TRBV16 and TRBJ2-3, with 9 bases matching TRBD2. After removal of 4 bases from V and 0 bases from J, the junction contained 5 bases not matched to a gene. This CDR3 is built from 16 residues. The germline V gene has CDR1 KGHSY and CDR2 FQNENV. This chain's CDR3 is CASSLCGGASTDTQYF. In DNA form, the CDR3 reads TGTGCCAGCAGCCTGTGCGGGGGGGCTAGCACAGATACGCAGTATTTT. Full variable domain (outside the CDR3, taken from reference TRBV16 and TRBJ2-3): GEEVAQTPKHLVRGEGQKAKLYCAPIKGHSYVFWYQQVLKNEFKFLISFQNENVFDETGMPKERFSAKCLPNSPCSLEIQATKLEDSAVYFCASSLCGGASTDTQYFGPGTRLTVL.

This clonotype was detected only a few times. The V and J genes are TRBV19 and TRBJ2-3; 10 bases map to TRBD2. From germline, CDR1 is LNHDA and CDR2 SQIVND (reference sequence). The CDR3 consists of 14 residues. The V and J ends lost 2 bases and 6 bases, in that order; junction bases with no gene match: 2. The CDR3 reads CASSISGGADTQYF. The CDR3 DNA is TGTGCCAGTAGTATAAGCGGGGGGGCGGATACGCAGTATTTT.

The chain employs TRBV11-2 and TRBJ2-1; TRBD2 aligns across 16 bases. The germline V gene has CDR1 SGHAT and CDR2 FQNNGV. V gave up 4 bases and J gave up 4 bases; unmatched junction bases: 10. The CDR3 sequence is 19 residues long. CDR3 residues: CASSYTGTSGGARYNEQFF. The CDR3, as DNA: TGTGCCAGCAGCTACACCGGGACTAGCGGGGGGGCCAGGTACAATGAGCAGTTCTTC.